A selection of T cell receptor beta chains follows, all from one sample in a study of siplizumab effects on memory and regulatory T cells. Produced via immunoSEQ multiplex PCR; TCRdb's table is partial and in-frame only. Of some 97,000 clones in the sample, approximately 91% were seen once. The sample comprised CD4+ T cells sorted from blood. All receptors come from a human donor in good health. Some clones in this sample may be carry-over from other donors' samples. CDR3s include the opening cysteine and the closing phenylalanine or tryptophan. A D gene is named only where the DNA matches it firmly. Part of the rows lack a size; the others show once, few, many or a class for expanded clones.

cdr3_nt,cdr3_aa,v_call,j_call,clone_size,d_call
TGTGCCAGCAGGTCCAGGACAGGGCATTTTTACACCTTC,CASRSRTGHFYTF,TRBV6-5,TRBJ1-2,-,TRBD1
TGTGCCAGCAGTGGGCCCGGGGGGGCCGGCACAGATACGCAGTATTTT,CASSGPGGAGTDTQYF,TRBV2,TRBJ2-3,-,TRBD2
TGTGCCAGCAGTTTTAACAGGGGGAAAAAACTGTTTTTT,CASSFNRGKKLFF,TRBV28,TRBJ1-4,-,TRBD1
TGTGCCAGCAGCTTATATATGGGGACAGGGCAGGCGCAGCCCCAGCATTTT,CASSLYMGTGQAQPQHF,TRBV7-2,TRBJ1-5,-,TRBD1
TGCGCCAGCAGCCCTCGACTAGCGGGATTAAGCACAGATACGCAGTATTTT,CASSPRLAGLSTDTQYF,TRBV10-1,TRBJ2-3,-,TRBD2
TGCGCCAGCAGAAGTAATTATCGGACCGGGGAGCTGTTTTTT,CASRSNYRTGELFF,TRBV4-1,TRBJ2-2,-,-
TGTGCCAGCAGCCCTAGCTTGGGGGCCTACTTCTTC,CASSPSLGAYFF,TRBV11-2,TRBJ2-1,-,-
TGTGCCAGCAGTTACTCCCCCAGGAACACTGAAGCTTTCTTT,CASSYSPRNTEAFF,TRBV6-5,TRBJ1-1,-,-
TGCGCCAGCAGCCAGATGGGATCTGCGGACGTTCGGGAGACCCAGTACTTC,CASSQMGSADVRETQYF,TRBV4-1,TRBJ2-5,-,-
TGTGCCTGGAAAATAGCGGGCACCAATGAGCAGTTCTTC,CAWKIAGTNEQFF,TRBV30,TRBJ2-1,once,TRBD2
TGTGCCAGCAGCCAAGATGTCTGGGGGGAACGCTACGAGCAGTACTTC,CASSQDVWGERYEQYF,TRBV14,TRBJ2-7,-,-
TGTGCCAGCAGCTGGACAGGGGAACGCTATGGCTACACCTTC,CASSWTGERYGYTF,TRBV5-8,TRBJ1-2,-,TRBD1
TGTGCCAGCAGCGTAGGTGCCGGCATCTCCTACAATGAGCAGTTCTTC,CASSVGAGISYNEQFF,TRBV9,TRBJ2-1,-,-
TGTGCCAGCAGCCCCAGGGACGAAAAACTGTTTTTT,CASSPRDEKLFF,TRBV5-4,TRBJ1-4,-,-
TGTGCCAGCAATGAAATACAGGGCGGGTACACTGAAGCTTTCTTT,CASNEIQGGYTEAFF,TRBV6-6,TRBJ1-1,-,-
TGTGCCAGCAGCTTATCAGGACAGGCAACTTACGAGCAGTACTTC,CASSLSGQATYEQYF,TRBV7-6,TRBJ2-7,-,TRBD1
TGTGCCAGCAGCAAAGTGGGACAGGTATCGGGCAATCAGCCCCAGCATTTT,CASSKVGQVSGNQPQHF,TRBV21-1,TRBJ1-5,few,-
TGCAGCGTTGAATTTGGGGCAGGGCGAGGCTACACCTTC,CSVEFGAGRGYTF,TRBV29-1,TRBJ1-2,-,-
TGCGCCAGCAGTGGGGACTACAATCAGCCCCAGCATTTT,CASSGDYNQPQHF,TRBV10-2,TRBJ1-5,few,-
TGTGCCAGTAGTATAGTTAAAGGGGGGAGGACTGAAGCTTTCTTT,CASSIVKGGRTEAFF,TRBV19,TRBJ1-1,-,-
TGTGCCAGCAGCTTAACCTCCGGGACATATACCTACGAGCAGTACTTC,CASSLTSGTYTYEQYF,TRBV7-9,TRBJ2-7,-,-
TGTGCCAGCAGTGATGGGACAGGGAGATCGTTACAGCCCCAGCATTTT,CASSDGTGRSLQPQHF,TRBV2,TRBJ1-5,-,TRBD1
TGTGCCAGCAGCTTAGCGACTGGACAGGGGAACACTGAAGCTTTCTTT,CASSLATGQGNTEAFF,TRBV7-9,TRBJ1-1,-,TRBD1
TGCGCCAGCAGTAGGGGGCTCGCCTACGAGCAGTACTTC,CASSRGLAYEQYF,TRBV5-1,TRBJ2-7,-,TRBD1
TGTGCCAGCAGCCCCTCGTGGAGGGCCGATGAAAAACTGTTTTTT,CASSPSWRADEKLFF,TRBV7-9,TRBJ1-4,-,-
TGTGCCATCCACGACAGGCGGAACTATGGCTACACCTTC,CAIHDRRNYGYTF,TRBV6-5,TRBJ1-2,-,-
TGTGCCAGCAGCCCTCCCAGCATTAAAGGGGAGCTGTTTTTT,CASSPPSIKGELFF,TRBV28,TRBJ2-2,-,-
TGTGCCAGCAGGTTACAGGGGGCAGGGGATACGCAGTATTTT,CASRLQGAGDTQYF,TRBV6-5,TRBJ2-3,-,TRBD1
TGCGCCAGCCTGCTTCACGGGGATCAAGAGACCCAGTACTTC,CASLLHGDQETQYF,TRBV10-1,TRBJ2-5,-,-
TGTGCCTGGATAGGGACTAGCGGAAACACCGGGGAGCTGTTTTTT,CAWIGTSGNTGELFF,TRBV30,TRBJ2-2,-,TRBD2
TGTGCCAGTAGCAAGGGACTAGGAGGGGCCATTCAGTACTTC,CASSKGLGGAIQYF,TRBV19,TRBJ2-4,once,TRBD2
TGTGCCAGCAGCCCCCACGCGGGGAGAGGTTTTGTAGCTTTCTTT,CASSPHAGRGFVAFF,TRBV9,TRBJ1-1,few,-
TGTGCCATCAGTGAGTCGGTACAGGGTGGAGAGACCCAGTACTTC,CAISESVQGGETQYF,TRBV10-3,TRBJ2-5,-,-
TGTGCCAGTAGTCCGGAAATAGGGGCTCGCTATGGCTACACCTTC,CASSPEIGARYGYTF,TRBV19,TRBJ1-2,-,-
TGTGCCAGCAGCCAAGCAAACGAGCAGTACTTC,CASSQANEQYF,TRBV7-6,TRBJ2-7,-,-
TGTGCCATCAGTGCCCAGGACAGGGGAAATTCACCCCTCCACTTT,CAISAQDRGNSPLHF,TRBV10-3,TRBJ1-6,-,TRBD1
TGTGCCAGCGTCGTCACAGCAGGCACTGAAGCTTTCTTT,CASVVTAGTEAFF,TRBV6-1,TRBJ1-1,-,-
TGTGCCAGCATCGACAGGGGAATGACCCAGCATTTT,CASIDRGMTQHF,TRBV6-5,TRBJ1-5,-,TRBD1
TGTGCCAGCAGTTCTAGCGGGTACGGTAGAAGGTACGAGCAGTACTTC,CASSSSGYGRRYEQYF,TRBV6-5,TRBJ2-7,-,TRBD2
TGTGCCAGCGGCCTAATGGGGACAGGAGGAGGAGATACGCAGTATTTT,CASGLMGTGGGDTQYF,TRBV5-5,TRBJ2-3,once,TRBD1
TGTGCCAGCAGCTTGGTTACCCGGGGATCTGGGGCCAACGTCCTGACTTTC,CASSLVTRGSGANVLTF,TRBV5-6,TRBJ2-6,-,-
TGTGCCACCAGCAGAGATTACGGCAGGGTCGAGCAGTACTTC,CATSRDYGRVEQYF,TRBV15,TRBJ2-7,-,-
TGCGCCAGCAGCTTTGGACAGGGAGTTGGAAACACCATATATTTT,CASSFGQGVGNTIYF,TRBV5-1,TRBJ1-3,once,TRBD1
TGTGCCAGTTCTGACTCGACCGCGCAGGAGACCCAGTACTTC,CASSDSTAQETQYF,TRBV19,TRBJ2-5,-,-
TGTGCCAGCAGCTTGGTGGGGGAATGGACTGAAGCTTTCTTT,CASSLVGEWTEAFF,TRBV5-4,TRBJ1-1,once,-
TGTGCCAGCAGTTTAACCCGGACTTCTGGGGCCAACGTCCTGACTTTC,CASSLTRTSGANVLTF,TRBV28,TRBJ2-6,-,-
TGTGCCAGCAGTACTGATAACCGGGGACTGAACACTGAAGCTTTCTTT,CASSTDNRGLNTEAFF,TRBV27,TRBJ1-1,-,-
TGTGCCAGCAGTGAGGACAGGTTTGAAAAACTGTTTTTT,CASSEDRFEKLFF,TRBV2,TRBJ1-4,-,TRBD1
TGTGCCAGCAGCTTGGATGGTGGGAGGGCCTACGAGCAGTACTTC,CASSLDGGRAYEQYF,TRBV5-4,TRBJ2-7,-,TRBD2
TGCAGCGTCAAAACCGGGACAGGGCCCTTAAAACTGTTTTTT,CSVKTGTGPLKLFF,TRBV29-1,TRBJ1-4,-,TRBD1
TGTGCCAGCAGCGCTTTACTGTCCTACAATGAGCAGTTCTTC,CASSALLSYNEQFF,TRBV9,TRBJ2-1,-,-
TGTGCCAGCAGTAGAGTAGGCGGGGTCTTCCAAGAGACCCAGTACTTC,CASSRVGGVFQETQYF,TRBV6-6,TRBJ2-5,-,-
TGTGCCAGCTCAACCCTCCGACAGGCTAGTACTCCTCTCCTAGGGACCCAGTACTTC,CASSTLRQASTPLLGTQYF,TRBV27,TRBJ2-5,-,-
TGTGCCAGCAGCTTCAGTTATTCGGAGACCCAGTACTTC,CASSFSYSETQYF,TRBV5-6,TRBJ2-5,-,-
TGTGCCAGCAGTCTTCGACAGGGCGGGGAGACCCAGTACTTC,CASSLRQGGETQYF,TRBV6-1,TRBJ2-5,-,TRBD1
TGCGCCAGCAGCTTGGGGGTATACAATGAGCAGTTCTTC,CASSLGVYNEQFF,TRBV5-1,TRBJ2-1,-,-
TGTGCCATCAGTGGGCCGGTTGGGGTGGACTTCTACGAGCAGTACTTC,CAISGPVGVDFYEQYF,TRBV10-3,TRBJ2-7,-,-
TGTGCCAGCAGCTTACTGTCCGGCGGGAGCTACGAGCAGTACTTC,CASSLLSGGSYEQYF,TRBV7-3,TRBJ2-7,once,TRBD2
TGTGCCAGCAGCTTTCAGATAAAAGAGACCCAGTACTTC,CASSFQIKETQYF,TRBV7-9,TRBJ2-5,-,-
TGTGCCAGCAGTCCTTCGTGGACTAGCGGGTACTACTCTGGGGCCAACGTCCTGACTTTC,CASSPSWTSGYYSGANVLTF,TRBV27,TRBJ2-6,-,TRBD2